Many counts were recorded for the clone carrying this T cell receptor beta chain. Its antigen is currently unknown. The sample originates from a study of T-cell memory formation after mild COVID-19. At the level of the study: Largely, TCR clusters stayed within a single donor. Overall study findings and caveats: CM and EM subsets held most contracting CD4+ clones; EMRA held CD8+ ones. Day 15 to 85 contracting clones showed balanced CD4/CD8; later expanders leaned CD4+. In second-wave clones peaking day 37, SARS-CoV-2 specificity remained unconfirmed.

Germline CDR1 GTSNPN, CDR2 SVGIG (reference sequence). The V and J ends lost 0 bases and 2 bases respectively, with 8 bases between them. This CDR3 comprises 14 residues. TCRdb called the 5' RACE reads again in MiXCR, with one record for every CDR3 protein. This table holds about 33,000 distinct CDR3 sequences, 21% found once. Sequencing was performed on PBMCs or a T cell subset sorted from them (not recorded which). The receptor was derived from an adult who had mild COVID-19 (a few samples of this study predate the infection). Cell type and time point are not known. V usage is TRBV30 and J usage is TRBJ1-3; D unclear. CDR3 DNA sequence: TGTGCCTGGAGTGTACTGGCACCTGGAAACACCATATATTTT. Translation: CAWSVLAPGNTIYF.